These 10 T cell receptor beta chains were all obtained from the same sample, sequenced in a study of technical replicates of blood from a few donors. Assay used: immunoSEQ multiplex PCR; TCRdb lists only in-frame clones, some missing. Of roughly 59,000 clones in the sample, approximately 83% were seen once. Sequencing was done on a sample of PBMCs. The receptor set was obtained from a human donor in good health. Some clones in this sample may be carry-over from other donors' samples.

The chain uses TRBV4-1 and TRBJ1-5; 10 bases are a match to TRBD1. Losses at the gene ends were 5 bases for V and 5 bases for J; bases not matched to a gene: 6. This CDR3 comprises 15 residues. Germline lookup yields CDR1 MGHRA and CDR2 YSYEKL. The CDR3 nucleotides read TGCGCCAGCAGCACCCAGGGACAGGGGTATCAGCCCCAGCATTTT. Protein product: CASSTQGQGYQPQHF.

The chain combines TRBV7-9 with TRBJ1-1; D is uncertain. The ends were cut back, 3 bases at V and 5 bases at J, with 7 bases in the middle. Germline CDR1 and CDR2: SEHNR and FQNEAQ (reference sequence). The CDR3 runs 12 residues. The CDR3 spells CASSLWQTEAFF. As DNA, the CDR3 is TGTGCCAGCAGCTTGTGGCAGACTGAAGCTTTCTTT. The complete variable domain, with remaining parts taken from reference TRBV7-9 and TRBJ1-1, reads DTGVSQNPRHKITKRGQNVTFRCDPISEHNRLYWYRQTLGQGPEFLTYFQNEAQLEKSRLLSDRFSAERPKGSFSTLEIQRTEQGDSAMYLCASSLWQTEAFFGQGTRLTVV.

DNA for the CDR3: TGTGCCAGCGCTCCGGGACTAGCGGGGCTAACGGTCCCCGGGGAGCTGTTTTTT. It specifies CASAPGLAGLTVPGELFF. The V gene is TRBV5-8, the J gene TRBJ2-2, with TRBD2 matching 13 bases. The CDR3 totals 18 residues. The junction had 15 bases not matched to a gene; V was cut back by 7 bases and J by 6 bases. The V gene's germline CDR1 is SGHTS and CDR2 YDEGEE.

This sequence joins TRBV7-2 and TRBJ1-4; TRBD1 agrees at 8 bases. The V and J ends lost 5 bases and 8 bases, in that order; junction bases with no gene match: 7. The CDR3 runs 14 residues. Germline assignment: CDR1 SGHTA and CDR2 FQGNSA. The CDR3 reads CASSMGQAREKLFF. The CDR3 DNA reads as TGTGCCAGCAGCATGGGACAGGCAAGAGAAAAACTGTTTTTT.

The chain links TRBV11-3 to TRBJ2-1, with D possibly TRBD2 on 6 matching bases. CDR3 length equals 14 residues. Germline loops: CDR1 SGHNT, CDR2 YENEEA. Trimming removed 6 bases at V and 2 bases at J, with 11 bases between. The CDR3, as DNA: TGTGCCAGCAGTCCGGGGGATGCCTACAATGAGCAGTTCTTC. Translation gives CASSPGDAYNEQFF.

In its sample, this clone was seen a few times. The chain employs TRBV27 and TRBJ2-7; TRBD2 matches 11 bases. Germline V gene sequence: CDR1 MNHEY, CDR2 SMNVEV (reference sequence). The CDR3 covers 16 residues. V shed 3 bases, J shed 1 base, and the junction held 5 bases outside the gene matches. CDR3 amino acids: CASSFGLAGGSYEQYF. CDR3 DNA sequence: TGTGCCAGCAGTTTTGGGCTAGCGGGAGGATCCTACGAGCAGTACTTC.

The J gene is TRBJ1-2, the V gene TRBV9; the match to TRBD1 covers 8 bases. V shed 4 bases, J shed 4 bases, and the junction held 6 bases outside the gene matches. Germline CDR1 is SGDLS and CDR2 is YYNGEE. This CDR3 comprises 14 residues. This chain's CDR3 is CASSSGQAPYGYTF. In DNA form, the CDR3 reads TGTGCCAGCAGCTCGGGACAGGCCCCCTATGGCTACACCTTC.

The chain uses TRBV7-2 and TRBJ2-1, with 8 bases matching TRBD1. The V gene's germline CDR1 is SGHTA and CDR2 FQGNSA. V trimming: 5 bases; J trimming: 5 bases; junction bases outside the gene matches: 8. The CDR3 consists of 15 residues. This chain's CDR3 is CASSPGTGPHNEQFF. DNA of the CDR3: TGTGCCAGCAGCCCGGGGACAGGTCCCCACAATGAGCAGTTCTTC.

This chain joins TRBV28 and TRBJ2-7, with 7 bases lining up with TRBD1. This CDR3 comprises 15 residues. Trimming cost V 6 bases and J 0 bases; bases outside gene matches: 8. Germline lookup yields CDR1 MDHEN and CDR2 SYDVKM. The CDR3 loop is CASSLGTASSYEQYF. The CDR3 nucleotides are TGTGCCAGCAGCCTCGGGACAGCCAGCTCCTACGAGCAGTACTTC. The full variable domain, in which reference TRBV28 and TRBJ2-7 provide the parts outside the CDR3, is DVKVTQSSRYLVKRTGEKVFLECVQDMDHENMFWYRQDPGLGLRLIYFSYDVKMKEKGDIPEGYSVSREKKERFSLILESASTNQTSMYLCASSLGTASSYEQYFGPGTRLTVT.

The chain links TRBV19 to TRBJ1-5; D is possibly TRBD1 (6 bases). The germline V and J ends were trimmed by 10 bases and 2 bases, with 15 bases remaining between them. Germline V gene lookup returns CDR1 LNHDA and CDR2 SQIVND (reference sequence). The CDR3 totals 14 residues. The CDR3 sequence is CATTGQARNQPQHF. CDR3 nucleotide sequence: TGTGCCACCACAGGGCAAGCTCGCAATCAGCCCCAGCATTTT.